This is a list of T cell receptor beta chains from one sample in a study of blood T cell repertoires in COVID-19. Sequencing used immunoSEQ multiplex PCR; TCRdb keeps in-frame clones, though not all of them. The table records around 140,000 clones, about 90% of them present only once. The sequenced sample was peripheral blood. All receptors come from a woman between 45 and 60 years old with acute or convalescent COVID-19. CDR3s include the opening cysteine and the closing phenylalanine or tryptophan. The D gene is left open where the match is weak. Some rows have no size entry. The others give once, few or many, or a class for an expanded clone.

D gene: TRBD1; V gene: TRBV5-1; clone size: NA; J gene: TRBJ2-1; CDR3 length: 15; CDR3 protein: CASSFTAGGYNEQFF; CDR3 DNA: TGCGCCAGCAGCTTCACGGCAGGGGGCTACAATGAGCAGTTCTTC
D gene: NA; V gene: TRBV6-5; clone size: NA; J gene: TRBJ1-1; CDR3 length: 12; CDR3 protein: CASSRGGGGAFF; CDR3 DNA: TGTGCCAGCAGTCGAGGGGGAGGGGGAGCTTTCTTT
D gene: NA; V gene: TRBV11-3; clone size: NA; J gene: TRBJ2-7; CDR3 length: 15; CDR3 protein: CASSLAPSGFNEQYF; CDR3 DNA: TGTGCCAGCAGCTTAGCGCCGAGCGGATTTAACGAGCAGTACTTC
D gene: NA; V gene: TRBV18; clone size: once; J gene: TRBJ1-2; CDR3 length: 16; CDR3 protein: CASSPSRAGERDGYTF; CDR3 DNA: TGTGCCAGCTCACCCTCCCGTGCAGGCGAGAGGGATGGCTACACCTTC
D gene: NA; V gene: TRBV4-1; clone size: NA; J gene: TRBJ1-2; CDR3 length: 15; CDR3 protein: CASSQDPGGNYGYTF; CDR3 DNA: TGCGCCAGCAGCCAAGATCCGGGAGGGAACTATGGCTACACCTTC
D gene: NA; V gene: TRBV5-4; clone size: NA; J gene: TRBJ2-1; CDR3 length: 15; CDR3 protein: CASSFIGGPYNEQFF; CDR3 DNA: TGTGCCAGCAGCTTTATCGGAGGTCCCTACAATGAGCAGTTCTTC
D gene: TRBD2; V gene: TRBV6-4; clone size: NA; J gene: TRBJ2-3; CDR3 length: 14; CDR3 protein: CASSRAGSTDTQYF; CDR3 DNA: TGTGCCAGCAGTCGAGCGGGGAGCACAGATACGCAGTATTTT
D gene: NA; V gene: TRBV19; clone size: NA; J gene: TRBJ1-2; CDR3 length: 13; CDR3 protein: CASSMGVRDGYTF; CDR3 DNA: TGTGCCAGTAGTATGGGAGTACGGGATGGCTACACCTTC
D gene: TRBD2; V gene: TRBV27; clone size: NA; J gene: TRBJ2-1; CDR3 length: 16; CDR3 protein: CASSSQRGSAYNEQFF; CDR3 DNA: TGTGCCAGCAGTTCCCAGCGGGGCAGCGCCTACAATGAGCAGTTCTTC
D gene: NA; V gene: TRBV6-1; clone size: NA; J gene: TRBJ1-4; CDR3 length: 17; CDR3 protein: CASSEAAGVATNEKLFF; CDR3 DNA: TGTGCCAGCAGTGAAGCCGCAGGCGTTGCAACTAATGAAAAACTGTTTTTT
D gene: NA; V gene: TRBV5-5; clone size: NA; J gene: TRBJ1-5; CDR3 length: 14; CDR3 protein: CASSLVQGYQPQHF; CDR3 DNA: TGTGCCAGCAGCTTGGTACAGGGATATCAGCCCCAGCATTTT
D gene: NA; V gene: TRBV4-1; clone size: NA; J gene: TRBJ1-1; CDR3 length: 15; CDR3 protein: CASSQGWGDHTEAFF; CDR3 DNA: TGCGCCAGCAGCCAAGGCTGGGGGGACCACACTGAAGCTTTCTTT
D gene: TRBD1; V gene: TRBV4-1; clone size: few; J gene: TRBJ1-4; CDR3 length: 15; CDR3 protein: CASSQATGFNEKLFF; CDR3 DNA: TGCGCCAGCAGCCAAGCGACAGGGTTTAATGAAAAACTGTTTTTT
D gene: NA; V gene: TRBV10-3; clone size: NA; J gene: TRBJ2-2; CDR3 length: 16; CDR3 protein: CAISGAGTPFGGELFF; CDR3 DNA: TGTGCCATCAGTGGGGCCGGGACACCATTCGGCGGGGAGCTGTTTTTT
D gene: NA; V gene: TRBV5-5; clone size: few; J gene: TRBJ2-7; CDR3 length: 15; CDR3 protein: CASSTQPGSGYEQYF; CDR3 DNA: TGTGCCAGCAGTACCCAGCCGGGGAGTGGGTACGAGCAGTACTTC
D gene: TRBD1; V gene: TRBV6-5; clone size: NA; J gene: TRBJ2-7; CDR3 length: 14; CDR3 protein: CASRPGTASYEQYF; CDR3 DNA: TGTGCCAGCAGACCCGGGACAGCGTCCTACGAGCAGTACTTC
D gene: TRBD2; V gene: TRBV11-2; clone size: NA; J gene: TRBJ2-7; CDR3 length: 15; CDR3 protein: CASSTWKVAGGGQYF; CDR3 DNA: TGTGCCAGCAGTACCTGGAAAGTAGCGGGAGGGGGGCAGTACTTC
D gene: NA; V gene: TRBV12-3/TRBV12-4; clone size: NA; J gene: TRBJ1-1; CDR3 length: 11; CDR3 protein: CASTFLTEAFF; CDR3 DNA: TGTGCCAGCACCTTTCTCACTGAAGCTTTCTTT
D gene: NA; V gene: TRBV5-1; clone size: few; J gene: TRBJ2-7; CDR3 length: 13; CDR3 protein: CASRLRDNYEQYF; CDR3 DNA: TGCGCCAGCAGATTAAGGGACAACTACGAGCAGTACTTC
D gene: TRBD1; V gene: TRBV9; clone size: NA; J gene: TRBJ2-2; CDR3 length: 18; CDR3 protein: CASSVMSGQGARTGELFF; CDR3 DNA: TGTGCCAGCAGCGTTATGTCGGGACAGGGGGCGAGGACCGGGGAGCTGTTTTTT
D gene: TRBD1; V gene: TRBV7-9; clone size: NA; J gene: TRBJ2-7; CDR3 length: 15; CDR3 protein: CASSLEPGQNYEQYF; CDR3 DNA: TGTGCCAGCAGCTTAGAGCCGGGACAGAATTACGAGCAGTACTTC
D gene: NA; V gene: TRBV29-1; clone size: once; J gene: TRBJ1-1; CDR3 length: 13; CDR3 protein: CSVAPTVNTEAFF; CDR3 DNA: TGCAGCGTTGCGCCGACTGTGAACACTGAAGCTTTCTTT
D gene: NA; V gene: TRBV4-1; clone size: NA; J gene: TRBJ2-3; CDR3 length: 14; CDR3 protein: CASSPGQLTDTQYF; CDR3 DNA: TGCGCCAGCAGCCCGGGACAACTCACAGATACGCAGTATTTT
D gene: TRBD2; V gene: TRBV27; clone size: NA; J gene: TRBJ2-5; CDR3 length: 17; CDR3 protein: CASSSSGLAALQETQYF; CDR3 DNA: TGTGCCAGCAGCTCCTCCGGGCTAGCGGCTCTACAAGAGACCCAGTACTTC
D gene: TRBD1; V gene: TRBV2; clone size: NA; J gene: TRBJ2-7; CDR3 length: 18; CDR3 protein: CASSDPDRGITGYGEQYF; CDR3 DNA: TGTGCCAGCAGCGACCCCGACAGGGGTATAACAGGGTATGGCGAGCAGTACTTC
D gene: NA; V gene: TRBV3-1/TRBV3-2; clone size: NA; J gene: TRBJ1-1; CDR3 length: 14; CDR3 protein: CASSQGLGATEAFF; CDR3 DNA: TGTGCCAGCAGCCAAGGGTTGGGGGCCACTGAAGCTTTCTTT
D gene: NA; V gene: TRBV3-1/TRBV3-2; clone size: few; J gene: TRBJ1-3; CDR3 length: 17; CDR3 protein: CASSGGAGSLAGNTIYF; CDR3 DNA: TGTGCCAGCAGCGGAGGAGCCGGGTCGCTGGCTGGAAACACCATATATTTT
D gene: TRBD1; V gene: TRBV7-8; clone size: NA; J gene: TRBJ1-5; CDR3 length: 13; CDR3 protein: CASSPTGNQPQHF; CDR3 DNA: TGTGCCAGCAGCCCGACAGGGAACCAGCCCCAGCATTTT
D gene: NA; V gene: TRBV19; clone size: NA; J gene: TRBJ1-3; CDR3 length: 13; CDR3 protein: CASSESSGNTIYF; CDR3 DNA: TGTGCCAGTAGTGAGTCCTCTGGAAACACCATATATTTT
D gene: TRBD1; V gene: TRBV7-8; clone size: once; J gene: TRBJ2-7; CDR3 length: 13; CDR3 protein: CASTRSTGDEQYF; CDR3 DNA: TGTGCCAGCACCCGTTCGACAGGGGACGAGCAGTACTTC
D gene: TRBD2; V gene: TRBV5-1; clone size: NA; J gene: TRBJ2-7; CDR3 length: 19; CDR3 protein: CASSLTGLAGGILSYEQYF; CDR3 DNA: TGCGCCAGCAGCCTTACGGGACTAGCGGGAGGAATCCTATCCTACGAGCAGTACTTC
D gene: TRBD1; V gene: TRBV7-8; clone size: NA; J gene: TRBJ1-5; CDR3 length: 14; CDR3 protein: CASSPGTGNQPQHF; CDR3 DNA: TGTGCCAGCAGTCCCGGGACAGGGAATCAGCCCCAGCATTTT
D gene: NA; V gene: TRBV5-1; clone size: NA; J gene: TRBJ1-4; CDR3 length: 14; CDR3 protein: CASQEAPGNEKLFF; CDR3 DNA: TGCGCCAGCCAAGAAGCTCCCGGGAATGAAAAACTGTTTTTT
D gene: NA; V gene: TRBV19; clone size: few; J gene: TRBJ2-2; CDR3 length: 15; CDR3 protein: CASSIILLNTGELFF; CDR3 DNA: TGTGCCAGTAGTATAATCTTGCTAAACACCGGGGAGCTGTTTTTT
D gene: TRBD1; V gene: TRBV18; clone size: NA; J gene: TRBJ1-5; CDR3 length: 14; CDR3 protein: CASSPQGARQPQHF; CDR3 DNA: TGTGCCAGCTCACCACAGGGGGCTAGACAGCCCCAGCATTTT
D gene: NA; V gene: TRBV5-6; clone size: NA; J gene: TRBJ2-5; CDR3 length: 16; CDR3 protein: CASSLYGSGSQETQYF; CDR3 DNA: TGTGCCAGCAGCTTGTATGGAAGCGGATCTCAAGAGACCCAGTACTTC
D gene: NA; V gene: TRBV15; clone size: NA; J gene: TRBJ1-2; CDR3 length: 15; CDR3 protein: CATSRDPSGIGGYTF; CDR3 DNA: TGTGCCACCAGCAGAGACCCGTCGGGGATCGGCGGCTACACCTTC